The clone carrying this T cell receptor beta chain was observed a few times. The method was immunoSEQ multiplex PCR; TCRdb's version includes in-frame clones alone and lacks a portion of them. This repertoire shows some 84,000 clones, 92% found once; its top ten account for approximately 8%. This sample is part of a study of OX40 agonist ivuxolimab in advanced cancers. Study-level background: Patients received intravenous ivuxolimab every 2 weeks at 0.01 to 10 mg/kg.

CDR3 length equals 15 residues. Germline V gene sequence: CDR1 SGHNT, CDR2 YENEEA. V lost 5 bases, J lost 0 bases, and 5 bases stayed unmatched. This sequence joins TRBV11-3 and TRBJ2-7, with TRBD1 matching 9 bases. The TCR comes from an adult with an advanced solid tumor such as melanoma, head and neck, liver or kidney cancer. Sequenced material: CD4+ or CD8+ T cells sorted from blood, taken in a trial of the OX40 agonist ivuxolimab. CDR3 nucleotide sequence: TGTGCCAGCAGCCCGGACAGGGGAAGCTCCTACGAGCAGTACTTC. This codes for CASSPDRGSSYEQYF.